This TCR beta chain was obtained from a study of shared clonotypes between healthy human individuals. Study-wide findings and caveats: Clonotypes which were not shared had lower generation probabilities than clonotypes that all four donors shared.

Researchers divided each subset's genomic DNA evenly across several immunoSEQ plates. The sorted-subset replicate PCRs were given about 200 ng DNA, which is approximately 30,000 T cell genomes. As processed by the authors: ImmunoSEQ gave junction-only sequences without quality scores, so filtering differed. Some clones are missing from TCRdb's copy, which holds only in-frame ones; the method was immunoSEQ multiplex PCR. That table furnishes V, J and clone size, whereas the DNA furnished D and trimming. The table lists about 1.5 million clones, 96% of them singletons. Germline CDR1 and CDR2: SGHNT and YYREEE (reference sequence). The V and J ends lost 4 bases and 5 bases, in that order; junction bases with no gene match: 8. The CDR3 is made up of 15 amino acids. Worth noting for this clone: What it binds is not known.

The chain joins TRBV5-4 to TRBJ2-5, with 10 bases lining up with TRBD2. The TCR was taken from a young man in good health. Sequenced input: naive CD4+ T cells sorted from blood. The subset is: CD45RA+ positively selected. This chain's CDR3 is CASSKAGGWYETQYF. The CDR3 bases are TGTGCCAGCAGCAAAGCGGGAGGGTGGTATGAGACCCAGTACTTC.